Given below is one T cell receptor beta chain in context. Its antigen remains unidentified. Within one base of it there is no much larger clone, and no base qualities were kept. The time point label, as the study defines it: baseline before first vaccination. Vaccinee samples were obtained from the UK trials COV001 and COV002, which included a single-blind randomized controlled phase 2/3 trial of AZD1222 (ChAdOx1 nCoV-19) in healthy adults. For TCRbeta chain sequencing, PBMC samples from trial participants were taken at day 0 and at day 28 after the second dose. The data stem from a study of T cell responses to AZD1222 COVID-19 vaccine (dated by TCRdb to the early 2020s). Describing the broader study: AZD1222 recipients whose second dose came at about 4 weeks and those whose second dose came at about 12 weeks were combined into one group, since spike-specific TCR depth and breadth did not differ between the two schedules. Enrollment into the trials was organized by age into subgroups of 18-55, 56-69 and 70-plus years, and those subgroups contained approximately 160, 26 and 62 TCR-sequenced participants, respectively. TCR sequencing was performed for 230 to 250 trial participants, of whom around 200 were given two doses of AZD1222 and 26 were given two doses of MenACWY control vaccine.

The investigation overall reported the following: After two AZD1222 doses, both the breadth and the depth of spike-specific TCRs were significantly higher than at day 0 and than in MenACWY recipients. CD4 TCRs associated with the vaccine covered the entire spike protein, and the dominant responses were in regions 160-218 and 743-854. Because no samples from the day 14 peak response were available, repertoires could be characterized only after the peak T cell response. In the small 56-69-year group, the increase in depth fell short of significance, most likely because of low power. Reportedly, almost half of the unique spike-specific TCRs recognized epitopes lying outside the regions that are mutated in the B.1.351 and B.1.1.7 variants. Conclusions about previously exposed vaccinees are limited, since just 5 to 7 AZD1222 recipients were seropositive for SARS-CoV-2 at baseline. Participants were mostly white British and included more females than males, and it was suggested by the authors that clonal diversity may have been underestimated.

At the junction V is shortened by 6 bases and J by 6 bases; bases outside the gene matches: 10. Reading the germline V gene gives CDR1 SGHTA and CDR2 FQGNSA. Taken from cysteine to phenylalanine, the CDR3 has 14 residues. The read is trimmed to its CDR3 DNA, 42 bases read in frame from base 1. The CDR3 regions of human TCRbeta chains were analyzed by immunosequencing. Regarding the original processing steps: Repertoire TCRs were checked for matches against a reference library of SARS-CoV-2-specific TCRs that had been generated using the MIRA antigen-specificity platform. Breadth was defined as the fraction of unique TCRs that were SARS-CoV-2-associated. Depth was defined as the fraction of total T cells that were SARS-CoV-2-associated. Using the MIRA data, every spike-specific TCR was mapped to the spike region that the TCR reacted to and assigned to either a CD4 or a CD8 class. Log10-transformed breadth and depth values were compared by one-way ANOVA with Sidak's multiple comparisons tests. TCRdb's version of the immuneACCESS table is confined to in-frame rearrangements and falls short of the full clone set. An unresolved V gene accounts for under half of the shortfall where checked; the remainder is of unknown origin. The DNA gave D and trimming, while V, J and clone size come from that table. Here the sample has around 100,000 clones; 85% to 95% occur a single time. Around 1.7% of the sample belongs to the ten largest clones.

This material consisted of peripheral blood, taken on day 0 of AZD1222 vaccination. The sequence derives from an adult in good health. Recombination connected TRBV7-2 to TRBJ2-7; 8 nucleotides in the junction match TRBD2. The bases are TGTGCCAGCAGTGTCCGGGAGGGCCTGGGCGAGCAGTACTTC. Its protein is CASSVREGLGEQYF.